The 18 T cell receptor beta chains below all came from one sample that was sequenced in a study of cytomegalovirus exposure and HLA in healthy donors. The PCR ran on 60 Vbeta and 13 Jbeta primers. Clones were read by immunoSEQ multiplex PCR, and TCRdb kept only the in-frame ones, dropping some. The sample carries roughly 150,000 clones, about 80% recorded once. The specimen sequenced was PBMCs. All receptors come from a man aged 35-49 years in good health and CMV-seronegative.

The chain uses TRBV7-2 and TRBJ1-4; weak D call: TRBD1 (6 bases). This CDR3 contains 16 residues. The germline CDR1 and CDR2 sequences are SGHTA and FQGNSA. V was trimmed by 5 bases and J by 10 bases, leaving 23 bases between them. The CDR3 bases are TGTGCCAGCAGCCAGGGCGGACAGCTCGGTCGTGGAAAACTGTTTTTT. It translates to CASSQGGQLGRGKLFF.

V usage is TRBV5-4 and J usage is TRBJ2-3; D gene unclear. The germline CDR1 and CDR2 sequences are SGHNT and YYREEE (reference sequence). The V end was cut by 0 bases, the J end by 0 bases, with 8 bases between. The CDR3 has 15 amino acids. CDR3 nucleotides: TGTGCCAGCAGCTTGGGTGGTACTAGCACAGATACGCAGTATTTT. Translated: CASSLGGTSTDTQYF.

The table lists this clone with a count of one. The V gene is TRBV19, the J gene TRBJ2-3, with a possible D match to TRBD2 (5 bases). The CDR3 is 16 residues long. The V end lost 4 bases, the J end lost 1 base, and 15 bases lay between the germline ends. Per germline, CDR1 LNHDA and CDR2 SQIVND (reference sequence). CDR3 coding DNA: TGTGCCAGTAGTACCCAAGGTGGGAGCCGCACAGATACGCAGTATTTT. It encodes CASSTQGGSRTDTQYF.

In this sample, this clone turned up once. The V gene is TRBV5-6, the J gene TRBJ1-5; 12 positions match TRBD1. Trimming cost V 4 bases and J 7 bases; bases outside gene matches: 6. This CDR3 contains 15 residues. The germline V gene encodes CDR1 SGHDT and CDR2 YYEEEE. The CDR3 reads CASSRGTGGWQPQHF. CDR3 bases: TGTGCCAGCAGCCGTGGGACAGGGGGCTGGCAGCCCCAGCATTTT.

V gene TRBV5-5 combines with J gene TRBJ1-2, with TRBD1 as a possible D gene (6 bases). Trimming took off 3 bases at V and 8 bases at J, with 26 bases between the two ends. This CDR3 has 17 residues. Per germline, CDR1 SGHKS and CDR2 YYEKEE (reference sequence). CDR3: CASSSTSGTRIPGGYTF. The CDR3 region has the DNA TGTGCCAGCAGCTCTACATCCGGGACACGTATCCCCGGAGGCTACACCTTC.

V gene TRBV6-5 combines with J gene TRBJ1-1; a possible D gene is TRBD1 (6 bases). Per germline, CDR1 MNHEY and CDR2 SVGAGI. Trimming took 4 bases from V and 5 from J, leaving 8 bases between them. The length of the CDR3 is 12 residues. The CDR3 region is CASSSGETEAFF. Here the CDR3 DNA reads TGTGCCAGCAGTTCAGGGGAAACTGAAGCTTTCTTT.

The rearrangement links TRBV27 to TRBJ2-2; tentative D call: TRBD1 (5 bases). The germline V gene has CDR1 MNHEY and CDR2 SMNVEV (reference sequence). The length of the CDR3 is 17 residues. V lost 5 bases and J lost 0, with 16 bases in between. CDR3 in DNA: TGTGCCAGCAGTCCGACAGACACTCTCGCGAACACCGGGGAGCTGTTTTTT. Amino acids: CASSPTDTLANTGELFF.

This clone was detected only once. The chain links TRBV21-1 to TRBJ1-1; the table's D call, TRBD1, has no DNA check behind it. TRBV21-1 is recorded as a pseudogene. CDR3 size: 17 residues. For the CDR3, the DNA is TGTGCCAGCAGCAAAAGGGGCGGAGATTCGTGGAACACTGAAGCTTTCTTT. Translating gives CASSKRGGDSWNTEAFF.

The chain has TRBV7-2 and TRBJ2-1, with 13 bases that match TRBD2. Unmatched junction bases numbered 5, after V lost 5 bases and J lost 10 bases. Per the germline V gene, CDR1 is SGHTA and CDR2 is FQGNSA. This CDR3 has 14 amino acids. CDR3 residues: CASSLGLAGDEQFF. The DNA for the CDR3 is TGTGCCAGCAGCCTCGGACTAGCGGGAGACGAGCAGTTCTTC. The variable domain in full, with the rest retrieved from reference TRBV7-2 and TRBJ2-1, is GAGVSQSPSNKVTEKGKDVELRCDPISGHTALYWYRQSLGQGLEFLIYFQGNSAPDKSGLPSDRFSAERTGGSVSTLTIQRTQQEDSAVYLCASSLGLAGDEQFFGPGTRLTVL.

The CDR3 is CASSVAESAGGYGYTF. The CDR3 bases are TGTGCCAGCAGCGTAGCTGAAAGCGCAGGGGGCTATGGCTACACCTTC. The rearrangement joins TRBV9 to TRBJ1-2, with 7 nucleotides matching TRBD1. CDR1 and CDR2 (germline): SGDLS, YYNGEE. This CDR3 has 16 amino acids. The V gene end was trimmed by 0 bases and the J gene end by 4 bases; junction bases not matched to a gene: 9.

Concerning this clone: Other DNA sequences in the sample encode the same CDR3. The CDR3 nucleotides read TGCGCCAGCAGCTTGGGGCTGAACAATGAGCAGTTCTTC. It codes for CASSLGLNNEQFF. V usage is TRBV5-1 and J usage is TRBJ2-1; D remains unclear. CDR3 size: 13 residues. The V and J ends lost 0 bases and 5 bases respectively, with 6 bases between them. The germline V gene has CDR1 SGHRS and CDR2 YFSETQ.

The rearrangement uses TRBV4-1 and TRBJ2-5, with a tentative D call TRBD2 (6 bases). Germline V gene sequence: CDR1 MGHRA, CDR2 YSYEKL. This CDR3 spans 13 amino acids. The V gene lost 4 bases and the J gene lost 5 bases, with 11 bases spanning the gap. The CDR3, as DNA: TGCGCCAGCAGCCGTTGGACTAAGGAGACCCAGTACTTC. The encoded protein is CASSRWTKETQYF.

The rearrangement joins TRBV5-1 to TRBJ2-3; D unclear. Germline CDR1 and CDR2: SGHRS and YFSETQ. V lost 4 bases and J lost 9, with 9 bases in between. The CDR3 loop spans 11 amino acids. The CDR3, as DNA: TGCGCCAGCAGCCTCGACGGGACGCAGTATTTT. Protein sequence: CASSLDGTQYF.

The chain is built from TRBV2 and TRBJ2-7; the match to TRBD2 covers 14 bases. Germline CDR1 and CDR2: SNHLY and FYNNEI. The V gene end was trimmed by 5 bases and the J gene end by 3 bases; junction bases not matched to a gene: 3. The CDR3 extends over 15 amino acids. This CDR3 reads CASSQGLAGDYEQYV. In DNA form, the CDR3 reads TGTGCCAGCAGTCAGGGACTAGCGGGGGACTACGAGCAGTACGTC.

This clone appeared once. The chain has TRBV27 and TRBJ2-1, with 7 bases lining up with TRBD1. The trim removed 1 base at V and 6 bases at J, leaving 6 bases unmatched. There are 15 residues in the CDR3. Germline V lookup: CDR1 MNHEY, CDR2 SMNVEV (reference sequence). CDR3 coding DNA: TGTGCCAGCAGTTTATTAGCGACAGGGCCCAATGAGCAGTTCTTC. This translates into CASSLLATGPNEQFF.

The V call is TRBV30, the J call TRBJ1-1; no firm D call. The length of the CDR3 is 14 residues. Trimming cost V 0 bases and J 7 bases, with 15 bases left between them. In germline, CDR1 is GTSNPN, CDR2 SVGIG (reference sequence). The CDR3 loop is CAWSVSASAGEAFF. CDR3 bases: TGTGCCTGGAGTGTATCAGCGTCAGCCGGTGAAGCTTTCTTT.

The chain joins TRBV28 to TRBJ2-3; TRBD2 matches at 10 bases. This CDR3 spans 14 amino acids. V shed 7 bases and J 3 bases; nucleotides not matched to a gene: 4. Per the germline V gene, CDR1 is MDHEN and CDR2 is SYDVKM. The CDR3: CASITSGTTDTQYF. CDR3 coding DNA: TGTGCCAGCATAACTAGCGGGACGACAGATACGCAGTATTTT.

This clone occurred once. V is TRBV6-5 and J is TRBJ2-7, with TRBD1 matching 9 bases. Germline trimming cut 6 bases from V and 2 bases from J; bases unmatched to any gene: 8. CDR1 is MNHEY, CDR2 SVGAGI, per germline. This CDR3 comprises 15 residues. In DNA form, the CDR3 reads TGTGCCAGCAGCCAGACAGGGGGTGCGACCTACGAGCAGTACGTC. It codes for CASSQTGGATYEQYV.